The 14 T cell receptor beta chains given below trace back to one sample, sequenced in a study of control samples from healthy donors and cancer patients. Repertoires were generated with immunoSEQ multiplex PCR, while TCRdb's copy carries only in-frame clones and drops some. Found here are some 49,000 clones, over 85% of them singletons; the top ten hold under 0.95%. The source material was PBMCs. The receptors were gathered from a man younger than 45 with colorectal cancer.

The CDR3 reads CASSSGTGGAGNEQFF. The CDR3 DNA follows: TGCGCCAGCAGCTCAGGTACAGGGGGCGCGGGCAATGAGCAGTTCTTC. J is TRBJ2-1 and V is TRBV5-1, with 9 positions matching TRBD1. Germline V gene data show CDR1 as SGHRS and CDR2 as YFSETQ. The CDR3 runs 16 residues. V shed 3 bases and J 6 bases; nucleotides not matched to a gene: 10.

The chain recombines TRBV6-2 or TRBV6-3 with TRBJ2-2, with D tentatively TRBD2 (5 bases). Trimming left V 5 bases short and J 3 bases short, with 19 bases between. This CDR3 has 17 amino acids. Germline CDR1 reads MNHEY; CDR2 reads SVGEGT. The CDR3, as DNA: TGTGCCAGCAGTATGACTATACCTACTGTGTACACCGGGGAGCTGTTTTTT. Encoded protein: CASSMTIPTVYTGELFF.

The chain carries TRBV2 and TRBJ2-1; a possible D gene is TRBD2 (6 bases). Germline V lookup: CDR1 SNHLY, CDR2 FYNNEI. V lost 2 bases and J 4 bases, leaving 15 bases between the germline ends. The CDR3 extends over 16 amino acids. The chain's CDR3 is CASSERLRERYNEQFF. The CDR3 nucleotides read TGTGCCAGCAGTGAAAGGCTGCGGGAAAGATACAATGAGCAGTTCTTC.

V gene TRBV11-2 combines with J gene TRBJ2-7; a possible D gene is TRBD1 (6 bases). The V gene lost 4 bases and the J gene lost 3 bases, with 13 bases spanning the gap. This CDR3 is 14 amino acids long. The germline CDR1 and CDR2 sequences are SGHAT and FQNNGV. CDR3 DNA: TGTGCCAGCAGCTCCTTAGGGGGAAACTACGAGCAGTACTTC. Its protein is CASSSLGGNYEQYF.

The V and J genes are TRBV5-4 and TRBJ2-2; 9 nucleotides agree with TRBD1. The length of the CDR3 is 17 residues. Germline values: CDR1 SGHNT, CDR2 YYREEE (reference sequence). V gave up 0 bases and J gave up 4 bases; unmatched junction bases: 7. CDR3 nucleotide sequence: TGTGCCAGCAGCTTGGTATCGGGGACAGGGCGCACCGGGGAGCTGTTTTTT. Translating gives CASSLVSGTGRTGELFF.

This rearrangement joins TRBV5-1 to TRBJ2-6; no reliable D call. Trimming left V 0 bases short and J 0 bases short, with 4 bases between. The CDR3 is made up of 15 amino acids. CDR1 SGHRS and CDR2 YFSETQ come from the germline V gene. The CDR3 nucleotides read TGCGCCAGCAGCTTGGACGACTCTGGGGCCAACGTCCTGACTTTC. Amino acid sequence: CASSLDDSGANVLTF.

DNA of the CDR3: TGCGCCAGCAGCCAACGGGCGGAAGCCGGTCAGCCCCAGCATTTT. As protein: CASSQRAEAGQPQHF. This rearrangement joins TRBV4-1 to TRBJ1-5; no clear D gene. The CDR3 is 15 residues long. V lost 2 bases to trimming and J lost 6 bases, with 14 bases between them. Germline CDR1 and CDR2: MGHRA and YSYEKL.

The chain carries TRBV9 and TRBJ1-4; the D gene is possibly TRBD1 (6 bases). The CDR3 spans 14 residues. Germline CDR1 SGDLS, CDR2 YYNGEE. V lost 0 bases, J lost 8 bases, and 11 bases lay in between. The CDR3 DNA reads TGTGCCAGCAGCGTAGGGTGGGGGGGCGAAAAACTGTTTTTT. As protein: CASSVGWGGEKLFF.

This chain joins TRBV5-8 and TRBJ2-6; perhaps TRBD2 as D (6 bases). The CDR3 spans 14 residues. V gave up 7 bases and J gave up 11 bases, with 19 bases separating them. Germline V gene data show CDR1 as SGHTS and CDR2 as YDEGEE. Here the CDR3 reads CASGSGGDADVLTF. The CDR3 nucleotides read TGTGCCAGCGGGTCAGGCGGGGACGCCGACGTCCTGACTTTC.

This chain connects TRBV11-3 to TRBJ2-4; TRBD2 is a possible D gene (5 bases). Germline V gene sequence: CDR1 SGHNT, CDR2 YENEEA. This CDR3 spans 15 amino acids. V was trimmed by 5 bases and J by 8 bases, leaving 19 bases between them. As DNA, the CDR3 is TGTGCCAGCAGCCGAGGGTTGGGCCCGAGGGACATTCAGTACTTC. Its translation: CASSRGLGPRDIQYF. The full variable domain, in which reference TRBV11-3 and TRBJ2-4 provide the parts outside the CDR3, is EAGVVQSPRYKIIEKKQPVAFWCNPISGHNTLYWYLQNLGQGPELLIRYENEEAVDDSQLPKDRFSAERLKGVDSTLKIQPAELGDSAVYLCASSRGLGPRDIQYFGAGTRLSVL.

This clone showed up just once. V is TRBV5-1 and J is TRBJ1-6; TRBD1 agrees at 11 bases. The germline V gene has CDR1 SGHRS and CDR2 YFSETQ. V trimming: 5 bases; J trimming: 1 base; junction bases outside the gene matches: 5. CDR3 length: 17 residues. DNA of the CDR3: TGCGCCAGCAGGGACAGGGGGCTCAGGTCCTATAATTCACCCCTCCACTTT. This encodes CASRDRGLRSYNSPLHF.

This clone was detected only a few times. The chain joins TRBV30 to TRBJ2-1; 10 positions agree with TRBD2. V shed 0 bases, J shed 7 bases, and the junction held 30 bases outside the gene matches. This CDR3 contains 23 residues. Looked up from germline, CDR1 is GTSNPN and CDR2 is SVGIG (reference sequence). This chain's CDR3 is CAWSVHSDRWVAGGSGAGNEQFF. The CDR3 DNA is TGTGCCTGGAGTGTACACTCGGATCGCTGGGTAGCGGGGGGCTCCGGGGCGGGAAATGAGCAGTTCTTC.

This rearrangement joins TRBV7-2 to TRBJ1-6, with D hard to call. The V end lost 5 bases, the J end lost 2 bases, and 13 bases lay between the germline ends. Germline V CDR1 and CDR2: SGHTA, FQGNSA. The CDR3 loop spans 16 amino acids. CDR3 sequence (DNA): TGTGCCAGCAGCCCTCGGACCAGTACCTATAATTCACCCCTCCACTTT. Amino acids: CASSPRTSTYNSPLHF.

This clone showed up just a few times. This chain joins TRBV7-2 and TRBJ2-1; TRBD2 matches at 9 bases. CDR3 length: 16 residues. V shed 3 bases and J 2 bases; nucleotides not matched to a gene: 5. The germline V gene encodes CDR1 SGHTA and CDR2 FQGNSA. The CDR3 DNA follows: TGTGCCAGCAGCTTGAGGGAGCGGGGGGCCTACAATGAGCAGTTCTTC. This translates into CASSLRERGAYNEQFF.